Here is one T cell receptor (beta chain) with its context. This clone appeared a single time. The target of this receptor is not known. Within one base of it there is no much larger clone, and no base qualities were kept. To sequence the TCRbeta CDR3 region, genomic DNA was isolated from the sorted cells. The immunoSEQ Assay was used for sequencing of TCRbeta CDR3 regions. The table was pulled from immuneACCESS by TCRdb, which kept in-frame rearrangements only. Such tables lose some clones; where checked, under half of the loss comes from unresolved V genes, and the rest has no known cause. The table for this sample lists about 69,000 clones; roughly 80% of them were counted only once. Roughly 7.9% of the sample is held by the ten biggest clonotypes. This sample is part of a study of OX40 agonist ivuxolimab in advanced cancers. Background on the whole study: The costimulatory receptor OX40 (CD134) was targeted by ivuxolimab, a fully human IgG2 agonistic monoclonal antibody. Intravenous ivuxolimab was administered to patients every 2 weeks at six dose levels: 0.01, 0.1, 0.3, 1.5, 3 and 10 mg/kg. Among the roughly 50 dose-escalation patients, around 19 had hepatocellular carcinoma, approximately 15 melanoma, 9 renal cell carcinoma and 9 head and neck cancer. The dose-escalation cohort was over 70% male with a mean age of about 54 years, ranging from 23 to 79. Patients were allowed to have had prior anti-PD-1, anti-PD-L1 or anti-CTLA-4 therapy, and approximately 40% of the dose-escalation patients had been treated with checkpoint inhibitors. Partial responses occurred in three dose-escalation patients: two with cutaneous melanoma and one with hepatocellular carcinoma. Peripheral TCRbeta sequencing was intended to test whether TCR sequence diversity was altered and clonal T-cell expansion was caused by ivuxolimab. The monotherapy dose-escalation portion (N ≈ 52 patients) of the phase I ivuxolimab trial is reported in the paper.

Patients with autoimmune disease history or receiving systemic immunosuppression were excluded from the trial. In every dose cohort, peripheral blood was drawn for TCR sequencing at baseline, cycle 4 day 1, and cycle 7 day 1. Samples were obtained from an open-label, multicenter, first-in-human phase I dose-escalation trial of ivuxolimab. The trial enrolled adults with locally advanced or metastatic head and neck squamous cell, hepatocellular, melanoma or renal cell carcinoma. Before TCR sequencing, CD4+ T cells and CD8+ T cells from peripheral blood were sorted into separate populations. From the germline V gene, CDR1 is ENHRY and CDR2 is SYGVKD. Deletion took 0 bases off V and 5 bases off J, with a span of 4 bases between the germline ends. The CDR3 starts with the cysteine, ends with the phenylalanine, and has 12 residues. The DNA shown is the 36-base CDR3, in frame from base 1. On the study overall, not on this receptor specifically: Antigen specificity was not determined for the clonally expanded peripheral T cells. Low levels of normalized T-cell clonal expansion were also seen in some patients who did not respond. In the 0.1-3.0 mg/kg groups, partial responders were among the patients with the lowest normalized peripheral clonal expansion, particularly in CD8+ T cells. At doses from 0.1 to 3.0 mg/kg, clonal expansion was seen in both CD4+ and CD8+ blood T cells between baseline and week 6. After ivuxolimab, expanded clones were on average more numerous among CD8+ T cells than among CD4+ T cells.

The specimen was CD4+ or CD8+ T cells sorted from blood, collected in a trial of the OX40 agonist ivuxolimab. This clonotype was sampled from an adult with an advanced solid tumor such as melanoma, head and neck, liver or kidney cancer. The chain couples TRBV10-3 to TRBJ2-5, with no reliable assignment of the D segment. The nucleotides read TGTGCCATCAGTGAGTCGGGGGAGACCCAGTACTTC. Its protein is CAISESGETQYF.